A selection of T cell receptor beta chains follows, all from one sample in a study of OX40 agonist ivuxolimab in advanced cancers. The assay was immunoSEQ multiplex PCR, and TCRdb's table has in-frame clones only and misses some. The sample has about 54,000 clones; approximately 90% are singletons. The sample was CD4+ or CD8+ T cells sorted from blood, taken in a trial of the OX40 agonist ivuxolimab. The receptors were sampled from an adult with an advanced solid tumor such as melanoma, head and neck, liver or kidney cancer. The CDR3 runs from the conserved cysteine through the conserved F or W. Each record gives: V gene, D gene, clone size, CDR3 length, J gene, CDR3 protein, CDR3 DNA. The D gene is left open where the match is weak. Clone size is shown for a subset of rows, as once, few, many or a class of expanded clone.

TRBV12-5	-	-	11	TRBJ2-7	CASGLEYEQYF	TGTGCTAGTGGTTTGGAGTACGAGCAGTACTTC
TRBV2	-	-	15	TRBJ1-1	CASSGMEGGDTEAFF	TGTGCCAGCTCCGGTATGGAAGGGGGGGATACTGAAGCTTTCTTT
TRBV15	TRBD2	-	15	TRBJ2-1	CATSKGTSRYNEQFF	TGTGCCACCAGCAAAGGGACTAGCCGGTACAATGAGCAGTTCTTC
TRBV5-1	-	-	14	TRBJ2-7	CASSSSTGPYEQYF	TGCGCCAGCAGCTCCTCGACAGGACCCTACGAGCAGTACTTC
TRBV11-2	-	-	13	TRBJ2-3	CASSLGAADTQYF	TGTGCCAGCAGCTTAGGGGCAGCGGATACGCAGTATTTT
TRBV15	-	-	15	TRBJ1-5	CATSRVGDGDQPQHF	TGTGCCACCAGCAGAGTCGGGGATGGGGATCAGCCCCAGCATTTT
TRBV27	TRBD1	-	15	TRBJ1-5	CASSWTGEADQPQHF	TGTGCCAGCAGTTGGACAGGGGAGGCGGATCAGCCCCAGCATTTT
TRBV29-1	-	-	13	TRBJ1-2	CSVEDPGSNGYTF	TGCAGCGTTGAAGATCCAGGCAGTAATGGCTACACCTTC
TRBV19	-	-	13	TRBJ1-4	CASRAGSNEKLFF	TGTGCCAGTAGGGCAGGCAGTAATGAAAAACTGTTTTTT
TRBV30	-	once	15	TRBJ2-3	CAWTQDGKYTDTQYF	TGTGCCTGGACTCAAGACGGAAAGTACACAGATACGCAGTATTTT
TRBV2	-	-	11	TRBJ2-7	CASSAAYEQYF	TGTGCCAGCAGTGCCGCCTACGAGCAGTACTTC
TRBV30	-	-	13	TRBJ1-2	CAWSPDLGEGYTF	TGTGCCTGGAGTCCGGACCTGGGAGAAGGCTACACCTTC
TRBV10-3	TRBD2	-	16	TRBJ2-5	CAISGLAGVGQETQYF	TGTGCCATCAGTGGACTAGCGGGAGTTGGCCAAGAGACCCAGTACTTC
TRBV4-2	TRBD1	-	19	TRBJ2-6	CASSQRQGRSYSGANVLTF	TGTGCCAGCAGCCAAAGACAGGGGAGGTCCTACTCTGGGGCCAACGTCCTGACTTTC
TRBV28	-	-	15	TRBJ2-3	CASSPPQGSGDTQYF	TGTGCCAGCAGTCCCCCCCAGGGGAGTGGAGATACGCAGTATTTT
TRBV6-1	-	-	13	TRBJ1-3	CASTRTRGNTIYF	TGTGCCAGCACCCGGACGCGTGGAAACACCATATATTTT
TRBV5-4	-	-	14	TRBJ1-2	CASSLGQANYGYTF	TGTGCCAGCAGCTTGGGACAGGCTAACTATGGCTACACCTTC
TRBV13	TRBD2	-	14	TRBJ2-7	CASSSQGGSHEQYF	TGTGCCAGCAGCTCTCAGGGAGGGAGCCACGAGCAGTACTTC
TRBV6-5	-	-	12	TRBJ1-1	CASSSPGTQAFF	TGTGCCAGCAGTTCACCAGGGACCCAAGCTTTCTTT
TRBV30	TRBD1	-	13	TRBJ2-5	CAWKGQGGETQYF	TGTGCCTGGAAAGGACAGGGGGGGGAGACCCAGTACTTC
TRBV6-6	-	-	13	TRBJ1-2	CASTPTEGQGYTF	TGTGCCAGCACCCCCACGGAGGGGCAAGGCTACACCTTC
TRBV9	TRBD1	-	16	TRBJ2-5	CASSAQSGGARETQYF	TGTGCCAGCAGCGCCCAATCAGGGGGCGCCCGGGAGACCCAGTACTTC
TRBV7-9	-	-	14	TRBJ2-5	CATIDGRPQETQYF	TGTGCCACCATAGATGGGAGACCGCAAGAGACCCAGTACTTC
TRBV7-7	TRBD1	once	15	TRBJ1-4	CASSPGTGGYEKLFF	TGTGCTAGCAGCCCTGGGACAGGGGGCTATGAAAAACTGTTTTTT
TRBV30	-	few	13	TRBJ1-2	CAWTNPGRVGYTF	TGTGCCTGGACTAACCCCGGGAGGGTTGGCTACACCTTC
TRBV6-1	-	-	16	TRBJ2-6	CASSEEFRSGANVLTF	TGTGCCAGCAGTGAAGAGTTCAGATCGGGGGCCAACGTCCTGACTTTC
TRBV15	-	-	13	TRBJ1-4	CATSGPGNEKLFF	TGTGCCACCAGCGGACCGGGGAACGAAAAACTGTTTTTT
TRBV4-1	-	once	15	TRBJ2-2	CASSQVAGYGGELFF	TGCGCCAGCAGCCAAGTTGCAGGGTACGGCGGGGAGCTGTTTTTT
TRBV27	-	-	16	TRBJ1-2	CASSLSRDSRALRYTF	TGTGCCAGCAGTTTATCACGGGACTCCCGCGCTCTTCGCTACACCTTC
TRBV2	-	-	12	TRBJ1-1	CASRRMNTEAFF	TGTGCCAGCAGGCGGATGAACACTGAAGCTTTCTTT
TRBV25-1	-	-	13	TRBJ1-2	CASSDPLDYGYTF	TGTGCCAGCAGTGATCCCTTAGACTATGGCTACACCTTC
TRBV23-1	TRBD1	-	18	TRBJ1-1	CASSQPNTGGLSNTEAFF	TGCGCCAGCAGTCAACCAAATACAGGGGGTTTAAGTAACACTGAAGCTTTCTTT
TRBV5-6	TRBD1	-	13	TRBJ2-7	CASSFTGGDEQYF	TGTGCCAGCAGCTTTACAGGGGGCGACGAGCAGTACTTC
TRBV11-1	-	-	13	TRBJ2-1	CASSLYSLNEQFF	TGTGCCAGCAGCTTATATTCCCTCAATGAGCAGTTCTTC
TRBV30	TRBD1	-	15	TRBJ2-2	CAWSVRGQVTGELFF	TGTGCCTGGAGCGTCAGGGGGCAGGTCACCGGGGAGCTGTTTTTT
TRBV7-8	TRBD2	-	14	TRBJ2-5	CASSPGLAQETQYF	TGTGCCAGCAGCCCGGGACTAGCCCAAGAGACCCAGTACTTC